The 13 T cell receptor beta chains presented below share a single source sample, sequenced in a study of cytomegalovirus exposure and HLA in healthy donors. Researchers ran the PCR with 60 Vbeta and 13 Jbeta primers. Repertoires were generated with immunoSEQ multiplex PCR, while TCRdb's copy carries only in-frame clones and drops some. The profile covers 120,000 to 150,000 clones, with approximately 57% appearing a single time and less than 2% taken by the ten largest. Material: PBMCs. The receptors stem from a male donor in good health and CMV-seronegative.

This sequence joins TRBV6-6 and TRBJ1-6; 10 bases are shared with TRBD1. The CDR3 length is 15 residues. Germline assignment: CDR1 MNHNY and CDR2 SVGAGI (reference sequence). With V trimmed by 5 bases and J by 10 bases, 8 bases remained unmatched. The CDR3 is CASSQGQGTLSPLHF. The CDR3 DNA is TGTGCCAGCAGTCAGGGACAGGGGACTTTGTCACCCCTCCACTTT.

The genes are TRBV5-1 and TRBJ2-3; D is unclear. V was trimmed by 0 bases and J by 2 bases, leaving 7 bases between them. CDR3 size: 14 residues. Germline CDR1 reads SGHRS; CDR2 reads YFSETQ. The CDR3 region is CASSLGGYTDTQYF. The CDR3 DNA reads TGCGCCAGCAGCTTGGGAGGATACACAGATACGCAGTATTTT.

This chain uses TRBV28 with TRBJ2-5, with D possibly being TRBD2 (7 bases). This CDR3 has 16 amino acids. From germline, CDR1 is MDHEN and CDR2 SYDVKM. Between the trimmed V and J ends, which lost 2 bases and 2 bases, there was a span of 15 bases. CDR3 sequence: CASSLRVGGGQETQYF. CDR3 DNA: TGTGCCAGCAGTTTAAGGGTGGGAGGGGGACAAGAGACCCAGTACTTC. Full variable domain (outside the CDR3, taken from reference TRBV28 and TRBJ2-5): DVKVTQSSRYLVKRTGEKVFLECVQDMDHENMFWYRQDPGLGLRLIYFSYDVKMKEKGDIPEGYSVSREKKERFSLILESASTNQTSMYLCASSLRVGGGQETQYFGPGTRLLVL.

This clone occurred a few times. This chain joins TRBV4-2 and TRBJ1-2; the D is unclear. In germline, CDR1 is LGHNA, CDR2 YNFKEQ. V lost 6 bases to trimming and J lost 10 bases, with 24 bases between them. The CDR3 runs to 15 residues. CDR3 loop: CASSQIYGWQWAYTF. CDR3 bases: TGTGCCAGCAGTCAAATATACGGATGGCAGTGGGCCTACACCTTC.

This clone was seen only a few times. This chain joins TRBV19 and TRBJ1-6, with D unresolved. Germline assignment: CDR1 LNHDA and CDR2 SQIVND (reference sequence). The germline V and J ends were trimmed by 3 bases and 10 bases, with 16 bases remaining between them. The CDR3 contains 15 residues. CDR3 in amino acids: CASSIYGDYTSPLHF. The CDR3 DNA is TGTGCCAGTAGTATTTACGGGGATTACACCTCACCCCTCCACTTT.

The V gene is TRBV6-6, the J gene TRBJ2-1, with TRBD2 matching over 12 bases. Losses at the gene ends were 6 bases for V and 9 bases for J; bases not matched to a gene: 9. Germline CDR1 MNHNY, CDR2 SVGAGI (reference sequence). The CDR3 sequence is 15 residues long. The CDR3 nucleotides read TGTGCCAGCAGGGAAACTAGCGGGGGGCAGGTTGAGCAGTTCTTC. Translated: CASRETSGGQVEQFF.

This rearrangement joins TRBV6-5 to TRBJ1-1; D perhaps matches TRBD1 (6 bases). V was pared by 6 bases and J by 5 bases, with 13 bases between. This CDR3 is built from 13 residues. The germline gives CDR1 MNHEY, CDR2 SVGAGI. CDR3 residues: CASRPTGWTEAFF. The DNA for the CDR3 is TGTGCCAGCAGACCGACAGGTTGGACTGAAGCTTTCTTT.

This clone was found a few times. The chain has TRBV5-5 and TRBJ1-2; 7 bases line up with TRBD1. The CDR3 length is 15 residues. The germline V gene has CDR1 SGHKS and CDR2 YYEKEE (reference sequence). After removal of 0 bases from V and 2 bases from J, the junction contained 4 bases not matched to a gene. CDR3 nucleotides: TGTGCCAGCAGCTTGGCAGAGGGGGCCAACTATGGCTACACCTTC. It encodes CASSLAEGANYGYTF.

This sequence joins TRBV6-1 and TRBJ1-2; TRBD1 matches 9 bases. Per the germline V gene, CDR1 is MNHNS and CDR2 is SASEGT. V shed 6 bases, J shed 3 bases, and the junction held 8 bases outside the gene matches. The CDR3 spans 15 residues. CDR3 DNA: TGTGCCAGCAGGGATACGACAGGGGGGTACTATGGCTACACCTTC. Residues: CASRDTTGGYYGYTF.

The V and J genes are TRBV5-4 and TRBJ2-2, with 11 bases matching TRBD2. Per the germline V gene, CDR1 is SGHNT and CDR2 is YYREEE (reference sequence). The CDR3 covers 17 residues. V was pared by 4 bases and J by 4 bases, with 9 bases of the junction left unmatched. In nucleotides, the CDR3 is TGTGCCAGCAGCCCCTCGGTAGCGGGGGGGCCCACCGGGGAGCTGTTTTTT. Translation: CASSPSVAGGPTGELFF.

The sample holds a few counts of this clone. This sequence joins TRBV7-8 and TRBJ1-1; TRBD1 is a possible D gene (6 bases). V lost 1 base to trimming and J lost 0 bases, with 12 bases between them. Germline V lookup: CDR1 SGHVS, CDR2 FQNEAQ. The CDR3 covers 16 residues. CDR3 residues: CASSLGGTPLNTEAFF. CDR3 nucleotide sequence: TGTGCCAGCAGCTTAGGGGGGACACCATTGAACACTGAAGCTTTCTTT.

The chain is built from TRBV6-4 and TRBJ1-6, with a possible D match to TRBD1 (5 bases). The CDR3 is 14 amino acids. The germline V and J ends were trimmed by 4 bases and 7 bases, with 11 bases remaining between them. Per the germline V gene, CDR1 is MRHNA and CDR2 is SNTAGT. CDR3 in DNA: TGTGCCAGCAGTGCAGGGACTTGGAATTCACCCCTCCACTTT. It codes for CASSAGTWNSPLHF.

The V gene is TRBV14, the J gene TRBJ2-7, with 8 bases that match TRBD1. The CDR3 spans 15 residues. J was trimmed by 2 bases and V by 1 base; bases with no gene match: 4. Germline assignment: CDR1 SGHDN and CDR2 FVKESK. The CDR3 DNA sequence: TGTGCCAGCAGCCAAGGGACAGGGCCGACCTACGAGCAGTACTTC. This translates into CASSQGTGPTYEQYF.